The clone carrying this T cell receptor (beta chain) occurred once. Its target is not known. Germline lookup yields CDR1 MDHEN and CDR2 SYDVKM. This CDR3 is built from 14 residues. V lost 4 bases to trimming and J lost 8 bases; unmatched junction nucleotides: 5. With 60 Vbeta and 13 Jbeta primers, the PCR was carried out. Clones were read by immunoSEQ multiplex PCR, and TCRdb kept only the in-frame ones, dropping some. The sample lists more than 85,000 clones; about 74% were seen once. This sample is part of a study of cytomegalovirus exposure and HLA in healthy donors. The study, taken as a whole, reports: Sequencing likely produced, as an artifact, a cluster of highly shared sequence variants. Altogether, 170 or so TCR beta chains were recorded as cytomegalovirus-associated. Reportedly, HLA-A and HLA-B alleles of most subjects were accurately predicted from TCR beta.

This clonotype originated in a woman aged 50 to 60 in good health and CMV-seropositive. The sequenced sample consisted of PBMCs. The rearrangement uses TRBV28 and TRBJ2-4; 10 bases line up with TRBD1. The CDR3 sequence is CASSSPGTGDIQYF. For the CDR3, the DNA is TGTGCCAGCAGTTCACCCGGGACAGGGGACATTCAGTACTTC.